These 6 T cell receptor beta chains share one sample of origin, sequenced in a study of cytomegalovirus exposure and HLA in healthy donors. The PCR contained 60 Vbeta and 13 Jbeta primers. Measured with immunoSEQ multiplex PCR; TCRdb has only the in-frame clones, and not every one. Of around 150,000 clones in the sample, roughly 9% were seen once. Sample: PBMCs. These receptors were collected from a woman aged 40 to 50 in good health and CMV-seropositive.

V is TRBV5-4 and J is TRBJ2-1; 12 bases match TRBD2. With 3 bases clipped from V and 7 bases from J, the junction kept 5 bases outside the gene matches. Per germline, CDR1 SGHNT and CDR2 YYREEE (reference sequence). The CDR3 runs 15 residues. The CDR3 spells CASSSGTSGQNEQFF. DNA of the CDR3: TGTGCCAGCAGCTCAGGGACTAGCGGGCAAAATGAGCAGTTCTTC.

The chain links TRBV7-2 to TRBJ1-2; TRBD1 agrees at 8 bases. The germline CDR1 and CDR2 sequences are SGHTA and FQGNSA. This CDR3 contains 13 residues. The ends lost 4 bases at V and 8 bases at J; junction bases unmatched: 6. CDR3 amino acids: CASSSDRDQGYTF. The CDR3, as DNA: TGTGCCAGCAGCTCGGACAGGGATCAGGGCTACACCTTC.

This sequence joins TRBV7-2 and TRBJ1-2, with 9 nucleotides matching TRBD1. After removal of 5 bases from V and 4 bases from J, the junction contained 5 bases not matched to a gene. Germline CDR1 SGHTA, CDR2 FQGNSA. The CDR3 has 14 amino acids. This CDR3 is CASSLTGGLYGYTF. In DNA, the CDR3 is TGTGCCAGCAGCCTCACAGGGGGCCTCTATGGCTACACCTTC.

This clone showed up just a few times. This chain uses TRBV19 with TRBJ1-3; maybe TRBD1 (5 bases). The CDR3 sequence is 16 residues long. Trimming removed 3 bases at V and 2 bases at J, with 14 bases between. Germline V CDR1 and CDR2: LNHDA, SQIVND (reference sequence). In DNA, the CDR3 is TGTGCCAGTAGTATTAGGGGTGGGACTACTGGAAACACCATATATTTT. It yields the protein CASSIRGGTTGNTIYF.

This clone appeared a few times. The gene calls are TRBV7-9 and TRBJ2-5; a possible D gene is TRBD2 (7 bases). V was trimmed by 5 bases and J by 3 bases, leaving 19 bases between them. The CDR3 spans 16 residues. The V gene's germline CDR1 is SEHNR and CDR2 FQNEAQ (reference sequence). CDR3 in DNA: TGTGCCAGCAGCGATGGAGGGGGGGCCGAAGAAGAGACCCAGTACTTC. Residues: CASSDGGGAEEETQYF.

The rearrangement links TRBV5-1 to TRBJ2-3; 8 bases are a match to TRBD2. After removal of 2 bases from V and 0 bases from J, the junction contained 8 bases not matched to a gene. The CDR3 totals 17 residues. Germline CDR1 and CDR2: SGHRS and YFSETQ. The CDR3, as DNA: TGCGCCAGCAGCTTTTCATACGGGGGGGCAAGCACAGATACGCAGTATTTT. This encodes CASSFSYGGASTDTQYF.